This passage covers 21 T cell receptor beta chains from one sample sequenced in a study of blood T cell repertoires in COVID-19 (dated by TCRdb to 2018 to 2021). Libraries were made using the immunoSEQ multiplex PCR assay. TCRdb re-hosts the immuneACCESS table, in-frame sequences only. Its copies lack some clones; in the studies checked, an unresolved V gene accounts for under half of them, and the cause for the rest is not known. The sample table records some 270,000 clones; about nine tenths of these occur just once. Jointly, the top ten make up 1.5% to 2% of the sample. Sequenced input: PBMCs or T cells enriched from blood (not recorded which). These receptors all come from a woman between 35 and 50 years old who had recovered from COVID-19.

This clone came up a few times. The rearrangement uses TRBV18 and TRBJ2-1; D gene unclear. The CDR3 runs to 17 residues. In germline, CDR1 is KGHSH, CDR2 LQKENI. Trimming cost V 0 bases and J 0 bases, with 12 bases left between them. CDR3 amino acids: CASSPPKFTSSYNEQFF. The CDR3 coding sequence is TGTGCCAGCTCACCACCTAAGTTCACGAGCTCCTACAATGAGCAGTTCTTC.

In its sample, this clone was seen once. The chain couples TRBV11-2 to TRBJ2-7, with no clear D. The V end lost 1 base, the J end lost 3 bases, and 4 bases lay between the germline ends. The CDR3 totals 12 residues. Germline V gene sequence: CDR1 SGHAT, CDR2 FQNNGV. The CDR3 DNA reads TGTGCCAGCAGCTTAGCCCGCTACGAGCAGTACTTC. This sequence encodes CASSLARYEQYF.

The DNA of the CDR3 is TGTGCCAGCAGCCCGGGACTAGCGGGAGGCACGCAGTATTTT. Translated, it gives CASSPGLAGGTQYF. V and J are TRBV9 and TRBJ2-3; TRBD2 agrees at 15 bases. V trimming: 4 bases; J trimming: 9 bases; junction bases outside the gene matches: 3. The CDR3 covers 14 residues. Germline V gives CDR1 SGDLS, CDR2 YYNGEE.

The gene calls are TRBV7-3 and TRBJ2-7; D possibly corresponds to TRBD1 (5 bases). The CDR3 is 13 amino acids. V was cut by 1 base and J by 5 bases, with 9 bases left in between. The V gene's germline CDR1 is SGHTA and CDR2 FQGTGA. The chain's CDR3 is CASSLNQDNEQYF. CDR3 DNA sequence: TGTGCCAGCAGCTTAAATCAGGACAACGAGCAGTACTTC.

This sequence joins TRBV6-5 and TRBJ2-3; 7 bases are a match to TRBD2. The CDR3 loop spans 14 amino acids. Germline V gene sequence: CDR1 MNHEY, CDR2 SVGAGI. With 7 bases clipped from V and 1 base from J, the junction kept 5 bases outside the gene matches. Here the CDR3 DNA reads TGTGCCAGCATCCCGGCGGGGGGCACAGATACGCAGTATTTT. This translates into CASIPAGGTDTQYF.

Points on this clone: One junction end disagrees with the germline gene, perhaps due to a read error. The gene calls are TRBV18 and TRBJ2-7; D uncertain. The CDR3 is 13 amino acids. Germline V gene lookup returns CDR1 KGHSH and CDR2 LQKENI. CDR3: CASSTPPAYEQYF. The CDR3 region has the DNA TGTGCCAGCTCAACACCCCCAGCCTACGAGCAGTACTTC.

The V and J genes are TRBV5-8 and TRBJ1-2; 11 bases fit TRBD1. The CDR3 sequence is 15 residues long. CDR1 is SGHTS, CDR2 YDEGEE, per germline. Trimming cost V 4 bases and J 5 bases; bases outside gene matches: 7. As DNA, the CDR3 is TGTGCCAGCAGCCGAAACGGACAGGGGGCTTATGGCTACACCTTC. Protein sequence: CASSRNGQGAYGYTF.

The CDR3 loop is CAISSGTGGPEQYF. In DNA form, the CDR3 reads TGTGCCATCAGTTCCGGGACAGGGGGGCCCGAGCAGTACTTC. The chain links TRBV10-3 to TRBJ2-7, with 11 positions matching TRBD1. The CDR3 is made up of 14 amino acids. The germline V gene encodes CDR1 ENHRY and CDR2 SYGVKD. The V and J ends lost 5 bases and 6 bases, in that order; junction bases with no gene match: 6.

This clone occurred once. This chain connects TRBV11-2 to TRBJ1-2; 10 nucleotides line up with TRBD1. Per germline, CDR1 SGHAT and CDR2 FQNNGV. Trimming cost V 3 bases and J 0 bases; bases outside gene matches: 7. CDR3 size: 17 residues. CDR3 in DNA: TGTGCCAGCAGCTTGACAGGGGGCAATTTAGCTAACTATGGCTACACCTTC. Translation: CASSLTGGNLANYGYTF.

The genes are TRBV6-5 and TRBJ1-1; no firm D call. Germline V gives CDR1 MNHEY, CDR2 SVGAGI. V was clipped by 6 bases and J by 3 bases, with 11 bases between them. The length of the CDR3 is 13 residues. The CDR3 reads CASRSFADTEAFF. The CDR3 DNA reads as TGTGCCAGCAGGTCCTTCGCGGACACTGAAGCTTTCTTT.

The chain couples TRBV2 to TRBJ2-5; 10 bases map to TRBD1. The J segment lost 2 bases and the V segment lost 5 bases, leaving 8 bases of the junction unmatched. Germline CDR1 and CDR2: SNHLY and FYNNEI. CDR3 size: 16 residues. The CDR3, as DNA: TGTGCCAGCAGTAGACCGGGACAGGGGTCTCAAGAGACCCAGTACTTC. It codes for CASSRPGQGSQETQYF.

The rearrangement links TRBV18 to TRBJ1-1; no clear D gene. V dropped 3 bases and J dropped 1 base, with 21 bases sitting between them. CDR3 length equals 18 residues. Germline CDR1 KGHSH, CDR2 LQKENI. The CDR3 DNA sequence: TGTGCCAGCTCACCCAATCTGTTCGGGTCCATTGGGAACACTGAAGCTTTCTTT. Translated: CASSPNLFGSIGNTEAFF.

The chain employs TRBV5-1 and TRBJ1-1; D unresolved. CDR3 length: 12 amino acids. Germline CDR1 and CDR2: SGHRS and YFSETQ. The V gene lost 1 base and the J gene lost 7 bases, with 8 bases spanning the gap. CDR3 coding DNA: TGCGCCAGCAGCTTGTGGGGAGATGAAGCTTTCTTT. As protein: CASSLWGDEAFF.

In regard to this clone: At the DNA level, this CDR3 is encoded by other sequences in the same sample as well. V gene TRBV9 combines with J gene TRBJ1-1; 7 bases match TRBD1. V was pared by 0 bases and J by 11 bases, with 7 bases of the junction left unmatched. The CDR3 runs to 13 residues. The germline V gene has CDR1 SGDLS and CDR2 YYNGEE. CDR3 protein: CASSVAGGSEAFF. The CDR3 nucleotides read TGTGCCAGCAGCGTAGCAGGGGGATCCGAGGCTTTCTTT.

V and J are TRBV5-6 and TRBJ2-2, with 7 bases that match TRBD2. V trimming: 2 bases; J trimming: 2 bases; junction bases outside the gene matches: 9. The CDR3 has 17 amino acids. Germline V gives CDR1 SGHDT, CDR2 YYEEEE. The CDR3: CASSFSRGEGNTGELFF. Here the CDR3 DNA reads TGTGCCAGCAGCTTCTCCCGGGGGGAGGGTAACACCGGGGAGCTGTTTTTT. Combining the CDR3 with reference TRBV5-6 and TRBJ2-2 gives the whole variable domain DAGVTQSPTHLIKTRGQQVTLRCSPKSGHDTVSWYQQALGQGPQFIFQYYEEEERQRGNFPDRFSGHQFPNYSSELNVNALLLGDSALYLCASSFSRGEGNTGELFFGEGSRLTVL.

The rearrangement links TRBV5-6 to TRBJ1-2; 11 bases are shared with TRBD1. The germline V gene has CDR1 SGHDT and CDR2 YYEEEE. J gave up 7 bases and V 4 bases, and 6 bases lay outside the gene matches. CDR3 length: 14 amino acids. The CDR3 reads CASSTDRGLGGYTF. The CDR3 DNA follows: TGTGCCAGCAGCACGGACAGGGGGCTAGGTGGCTACACCTTC.

This chain uses TRBV30 with TRBJ2-7; the D gene is possibly TRBD1 (5 bases). The CDR3 is 13 residues long. In germline, CDR1 is GTSNPN, CDR2 SVGIG (reference sequence). The V gene lost 2 bases and the J gene lost 5 bases, with 13 bases spanning the gap. This CDR3 is CAWSRGWGDEQYF. Here the CDR3 DNA reads TGTGCCTGGAGTCGTGGGTGGGGCGACGAGCAGTACTTC.

J is TRBJ1-4 and V is TRBV25-1; TRBD1 agrees at 9 bases. J was trimmed by 6 bases and V by 6 bases; bases with no gene match: 5. Germline CDR1 reads MGHDK; CDR2 reads SYGVNS. The CDR3 totals 14 residues. For the CDR3, the DNA is TGTGCCAGCAGCAGACAGGGGGGAGATGAAAAACTGTTTTTT. This sequence encodes CASSRQGGDEKLFF.

The genes are TRBV18 and TRBJ1-2, with a tentative D call TRBD1 (5 bases). The germline V gene has CDR1 KGHSH and CDR2 LQKENI. Trimming stripped 3 bases from V and 0 bases from J, with 11 bases between. This CDR3 has 15 amino acids. DNA of the CDR3: TGTGCCAGCTCACCTGGGGCAGGAGCTAACTATGGCTACACCTTC. It encodes CASSPGAGANYGYTF.

The chain couples TRBV13 to TRBJ2-3, with 9 bases matching TRBD1. V gave up 3 bases and J gave up 12 bases; unmatched junction bases: 7. CDR3 length equals 13 residues. Germline V gives CDR1 PRHDT, CDR2 FYEKMQ (reference sequence). CDR3: CASSFSPGQGQYF. In DNA, the CDR3 is TGTGCCAGCAGCTTTTCACCGGGACAGGGACAGTATTTT.

The V gene is TRBV4-2, the J gene TRBJ2-3; 11 bases map to TRBD1. There are 16 residues in the CDR3. Germline V gene lookup returns CDR1 LGHNA and CDR2 YNFKEQ. The V and J ends lost 5 bases and 4 bases, in that order; junction bases with no gene match: 8. This chain's CDR3 is CASSNRDRGKSDTQYF. The CDR3 bases are TGTGCCAGCAGCAATCGGGACAGGGGGAAATCAGATACGCAGTATTTT.